These T cell receptor beta chains were read from a single sample in a study of blood T cell repertoires in COVID-19. Assay: immunoSEQ multiplex PCR; the TCRdb copy retains only in-frame clones and omits some. The sample includes about 350,000 clones, approximately 89% of them seen just once. Specimen: peripheral blood. All receptors come from a woman in her fifties or sixties with COVID-19, enrolled during active disease. Both conserved end residues are part of each CDR3. D genes are given only for firm matches. Only some rows state a clone size, as once, few, many or a class for expanded clones.

abundance	v_gene	d_gene	j_gene	CDR3aa	CDR3nt
NA	TRBV30	NA	TRBJ2-7	CAWSYTGYEQYF	TGTGCCTGGAGTTACACAGGTTACGAGCAGTACTTC
NA	TRBV6-6	NA	TRBJ2-1	CASSYSAASHNEQFF	TGTGCCAGCAGTTACTCAGCCGCGTCCCATAATGAGCAGTTCTTC
NA	TRBV29-1	TRBD1	TRBJ2-5	CSVETGGLETQYF	TGCAGCGTTGAAACAGGGGGCTTGGAGACCCAGTACTTC
NA	TRBV7-2	TRBD1	TRBJ1-5	CASSPGQGYQPQHF	TGTGCCAGCAGCCCCGGACAGGGCTATCAGCCCCAGCATTTT
NA	TRBV4-1	NA	TRBJ1-5	CASSQGDGMGGQPQHF	TGCGCCAGCAGCCAAGGGGACGGGATGGGGGGTCAGCCCCAGCATTTT
NA	TRBV5-1	TRBD2	TRBJ2-2	CASGLAATAFTGELFF	TGCGCCAGCGGGCTAGCGGCTACCGCGTTCACCGGGGAGCTGTTTTTT
NA	TRBV9	NA	TRBJ2-5	CASSPTTRGETQYF	TGTGCCAGCAGCCCGACTACTAGGGGGGAGACCCAGTACTTC
NA	TRBV2	NA	TRBJ1-1	CASIRLNTEAFF	TGTGCCAGCATACGGTTGAACACTGAAGCTTTCTTT
NA	TRBV19	TRBD1	TRBJ1-2	CASSIIGTGVNYGYTF	TGTGCCAGTAGTATAATCGGGACAGGGGTCAACTATGGCTACACCTTC
NA	TRBV6-5	NA	TRBJ1-1	CASRPRDTTSTAFF	TGTGCCAGCAGACCCCGGGACACAACCTCGACGGCTTTCTTT
NA	TRBV18	NA	TRBJ1-3	CASSPAGSGNTIYF	TGTGCCAGCTCACCGGCCGGGTCAGGAAACACCATATATTTT
NA	TRBV5-5	TRBD1	TRBJ2-5	CASSTGDSETQYF	TGTGCCAGCAGCACAGGGGATTCGGAGACCCAGTACTTC
NA	TRBV2	TRBD2	TRBJ2-7	CASIGSSGGFYEQYF	TGTGCCAGCATCGGTTCTAGCGGGGGTTTCTACGAGCAGTACTTC
NA	TRBV19	NA	TRBJ1-5	CASGGEFNQPQHF	TGTGCCAGTGGGGGGGAATTCAATCAGCCCCAGCATTTT
NA	TRBV19	NA	TRBJ1-2	CASSSPGPLGYTF	TGTGCCAGTAGTTCTCCAGGGCCTTTGGGCTACACCTTC
once	TRBV3-1/TRBV3-2	TRBD2	TRBJ2-5	CASSPGLAGKETQYF	TGTGCCAGCAGCCCCGGACTAGCGGGGAAAGAGACCCAGTACTTC
NA	TRBV7-2	NA	TRBJ1-6	CASSLALGGRNSPLHF	TGTGCCAGCAGCTTAGCCCTGGGAGGTAGGAATTCACCCCTCCACTTT
NA	TRBV5-1	TRBD1	TRBJ1-3	CASSLRPGGETSSGNTIYF	TGCGCCAGCAGCTTGAGACCAGGGGGAGAGACAAGCTCTGGAAACACCATATATTTT
NA	TRBV10-2	TRBD1	TRBJ1-1	CASSEWQGGTEAFF	TGCGCCAGCAGTGAGTGGCAGGGGGGCACTGAAGCTTTCTTT
NA	TRBV7-6	TRBD2	TRBJ2-1	CASSLGVPSGGLYNEQFF	TGTGCCAGCAGCTTGGGAGTACCCAGCGGGGGGCTTTACAATGAGCAGTTCTTC
NA	TRBV5-4	NA	TRBJ2-5	CASSFSQKETQYF	TGTGCCAGCAGCTTTTCCCAGAAAGAGACCCAGTACTTC
NA	TRBV4-1	NA	TRBJ1-3	CASSQDHRNTIYF	TGCGCCAGCAGCCAAGATCACAGAAACACCATATATTTT
NA	TRBV7-9	NA	TRBJ1-1	CASSLDSGSNTEAFF	TGTGCCAGCAGCTTAGACTCCGGTTCGAACACTGAAGCTTTCTTT
NA	TRBV29-1	TRBD2	TRBJ2-1	CSVVRYGLAGNNEQFF	TGCAGCGTGGTCCGTTATGGGCTAGCGGGTAACAATGAGCAGTTCTTC
NA	TRBV19	NA	TRBJ1-2	CASAPGDYGYTF	TGTGCCAGTGCTCCGGGGGACTATGGCTACACCTTC
NA	TRBV5-5	NA	TRBJ2-7	CASSFPGDSFSYEQYF	TGTGCCAGCAGCTTCCCCGGGGACTCCTTCTCCTACGAGCAGTACTTC
NA	TRBV18	TRBD2	TRBJ2-3	CASSPGTSGTTDTQYF	TGTGCCAGCTCACCGGGGACTAGCGGTACCACAGATACGCAGTATTTT
NA	TRBV18	TRBD1	TRBJ1-5	CASSPDRGEQPQHF	TGTGCCAGCTCACCCGACAGGGGGGAACAGCCCCAGCATTTT
NA	TRBV18	NA	TRBJ1-1	CASSTDGDTEAFF	TGTGCCAGCTCGACGGACGGGGACACTGAAGCTTTCTTT
NA	TRBV28	TRBD1	TRBJ2-7	CASRPDRGASYEQYF	TGTGCCAGCAGACCAGACAGGGGAGCTTCCTACGAGCAGTACTTC
once	TRBV5-4	NA	TRBJ2-7	CASSFSNSYEQYF	TGTGCCAGCAGCTTTAGTAATAGCTACGAGCAGTACTTC
NA	TRBV27	NA	TRBJ2-7	CASSPGQPTTYEQYF	TGTGCCAGCAGCCCAGGACAGCCTACGACCTACGAGCAGTACTTC
NA	TRBV5-8	NA	TRBJ2-7	CASSLAPGGQYF	TGTGCCAGCAGCTTGGCTCCCGGGGGGCAGTACTTC
NA	TRBV27	TRBD1	TRBJ2-3	CASSFRQGHTQYF	TGTGCCAGCAGTTTTAGACAGGGGCATACGCAGTATTTT
few	TRBV6-6	NA	TRBJ1-6	CASCRVGNSPLHF	TGTGCCAGCTGCCGGGTCGGGAATTCACCCCTCCACTTT
NA	TRBV15	NA	TRBJ2-7	CATSSGPGSYEQYF	TGTGCCACCAGCAGCGGACCCGGGAGCTACGAGCAGTACTTC
NA	TRBV11-2	NA	TRBJ1-1	CASSLRTDTEAFF	TGTGCCAGCAGCTTGAGGACAGATACTGAAGCTTTCTTT
NA	TRBV5-8	TRBD2	TRBJ2-7	CASSPRGAGGSYEQYF	TGTGCCAGCAGCCCCCGGGGAGCGGGGGGCTCCTACGAGCAGTACTTC
NA	TRBV14	NA	TRBJ2-2	CASSPRAGGHGELFF	TGTGCCAGCAGCCCCCGGGCAGGAGGTCACGGGGAGCTGTTTTTT
NA	TRBV28	NA	TRBJ1-2	CASSSSPQGKEGYTF	TGTGCCAGCAGTTCCTCGCCTCAGGGAAAGGAGGGCTACACCTTC
NA	TRBV13	TRBD1	TRBJ1-1	CASSLRTGGLKAFF	TGTGCCAGCAGCCTACGGACAGGGGGCTTGAAAGCTTTCTTT